This T cell receptor beta chain was found in a study of cytomegalovirus exposure and HLA in healthy donors. Study outcomes and limitations: An ancestry cluster, one associated with Asian ancestry, reportedly showed fewer N-insertions than the 666-donor mean in a later analysis. A link between a missense DCLRE1C variant and TCR beta V- and J-gene trimming emerged from a later analysis.

This CDR3 is built from 17 residues. Trimming at V came to 5 bases and at J to 4 bases, leaving 9 bases not matched to a gene. Germline values: CDR1 MGHRA, CDR2 YSYEKL. Researchers ran the PCR with 60 Vbeta and 13 Jbeta primers. The table came from immunoSEQ multiplex PCR; TCRdb's copy has only in-frame clones and leaves some out. The repertoire consists of over 100,000 clones, with around 83% occurring once and the leading ten covering around 3%. As to this clone: Antigen unknown.

The sample was PBMCs. The V and J genes are TRBV4-1 and TRBJ2-2; TRBD1 aligns across 11 bases. The clonotype comes from a young woman in good health and CMV-seropositive. CDR3 sequence: CASSGMAGTGGTGELFF. The CDR3 bases are TGCGCCAGCAGCGGTATGGCCGGGACAGGGGGCACCGGGGAGCTGTTTTTT.